One sample yielded the 10 T cell receptor beta chains listed below, sequenced in a study of blood T cell repertoires in COVID-19. Clones were read by immunoSEQ multiplex PCR, and TCRdb kept only the in-frame ones, dropping some. The profile shows roughly 48,000 clones, approximately 80% of them singletons. The sequenced sample consisted of peripheral blood. Receptors originate from a man aged 40-50 years with acute or convalescent COVID-19.

This chain joins TRBV6-5 and TRBJ1-1, with D perhaps TRBD1 (6 bases). The CDR3 is 13 residues long. Trimming pared 7 bases from V and 6 bases from J, leaving 15 bases between. Germline V gene sequence: CDR1 MNHEY, CDR2 SVGAGI. The CDR3 DNA reads as TGTGCCAGCATGGTAGTACAGGGTGCTGAAGCTTTCTTT. It encodes CASMVVQGAEAFF.

This chain joins TRBV5-1 and TRBJ1-1; the D is unclear. The germline CDR1 and CDR2 sequences are SGHRS and YFSETQ. Trimming stripped 1 base from V and 6 bases from J, with 10 bases between. The CDR3 covers 13 residues. The DNA for the CDR3 is TGCGCCAGCAGCTTGTCGCGGAGTGCTGAAGCTTTCTTT. The encoded protein is CASSLSRSAEAFF.

A word on this clone: This CDR3 is also generated by other DNA sequences in the sample. This chain links TRBV20-1 with TRBJ2-7; D remains ambiguous. The CDR3 consists of 11 residues. V was cut by 3 bases and J by 5 bases, with 8 bases left in between. CDR1 is DFQATT, CDR2 SNEGSKA, per germline (reference sequence). CDR3 region: CSASSGHEQYF. The DNA of the CDR3 is TGCAGTGCTAGCTCGGGTCACGAGCAGTACTTC.

V gene TRBV5-1 combines with J gene TRBJ1-2; D gene unclear. This CDR3 contains 14 residues. Germline assignment: CDR1 SGHRS and CDR2 YFSETQ. Trimming took off 0 bases at V and 8 bases at J, with 14 bases between the two ends. The CDR3 loop is CASSLVVKSAGYTF. In nucleotides, the CDR3 is TGCGCCAGCAGCTTGGTTGTGAAGTCCGCGGGCTACACCTTC. Filled out from reference TRBV5-1 and TRBJ1-2, the complete variable domain reads KAGVTQTPRYLIKTRGQQVTLSCSPISGHRSVSWYQQTPGQGLQFLFEYFSETQRNKGNFPGRFSGRQFSNSRSEMNVSTLELGDSALYLCASSLVVKSAGYTFGSGTRLTVV.

The chain employs TRBV12-5 and TRBJ2-6, with 9 bases fitting TRBD1. CDR1 is LGHNT and CDR2 is FRNRAP in the germline V gene. The CDR3 totals 16 residues. Germline trimming cut 1 base from V and 2 bases from J; bases unmatched to any gene: 0. Here the CDR3 reads CASGLGTGAGANVLTF. The CDR3 DNA sequence: TGTGCTAGTGGTTTGGGGACAGGGGCTGGGGCCAACGTCCTGACTTTC.

This clone was found a few times. V usage is TRBV4-2 and J usage is TRBJ1-5, with D uncertain. The CDR3 runs to 15 residues. Germline V gene sequence: CDR1 LGHNA, CDR2 YNFKEQ. V was clipped by 0 bases and J by 2 bases, with 8 bases between them. CDR3 sequence reads: CASSQEGGGNQPQHF. CDR3 bases: TGTGCCAGCAGCCAAGAAGGAGGAGGCAATCAGCCCCAGCATTTT.

The chain is built from TRBV10-1 and TRBJ2-7; D unclear. V was clipped by 4 bases and J by 1 base, with 8 bases between them. The CDR3 is 13 amino acids. CDR1 and CDR2 (germline): WNHNN, SYGVQD (reference sequence). Written as DNA, the CDR3 is TGCGCCAGCAGTGCCGGCGGTTCCTACGAGCAGTACTTC. Amino acids: CASSAGGSYEQYF.

The chain joins TRBV6-5 to TRBJ1-5; the D is unclear. The CDR3 has 13 residues. Germline CDR1 and CDR2: MNHEY and SVGAGI. The ends were cut back, 6 bases at V and 7 bases at J, with 13 bases in the middle. Here the CDR3 DNA reads TGTGCCAGCAGCACCGTGGGGAGCCAGCCCCAGCATTTT. It encodes CASSTVGSQPQHF.

The V and J genes are TRBV19 and TRBJ2-2; D gene unclear. The germline V and J ends were trimmed by 8 bases and 4 bases, with 14 bases remaining between them. The CDR3 totals 14 residues. Germline CDR1 is LNHDA and CDR2 is SQIVND (reference sequence). CDR3 nucleotide sequence: TGTGCCAGTTCAGTGACCCAGCGCACCGGGGAGCTGTTTTTT. As protein: CASSVTQRTGELFF.

V gene TRBV4-2 combines with J gene TRBJ1-2; D uncertain. The V gene's germline CDR1 is LGHNA and CDR2 YNFKEQ. The CDR3 contains 15 residues. V lost 2 bases, J lost 8 bases, and 18 bases lay in between. The CDR3 DNA is TGTGCCAGCAGCCAACAAAGGTTAACAGAGGGAGGCTACACCTTC. It codes for CASSQQRLTEGGYTF.